Sequencing of this T cell receptor (beta chain) was carried out in a study of CD8+CD57+ T cells in acquired aplastic anemia. Study-level information: Sorted cells (CD4+ and CD8+) yielded DNA amounts that averaged roughly 3 ug. Study-level findings and limits: CD8+ Simpson's diversity in patients was not significantly different from that in controls. Roughly 30 CD8+ CDR3 sequences occurred in both the patients and the controls.

A remark on this clonotype: The antigen is not known.

V trimming: 7 bases; J trimming: 1 base; junction bases outside the gene matches: 17. Germline V gene lookup returns CDR1 SGHRS and CDR2 YFSETQ. The CDR3 runs to 19 residues. Genomic DNA, the template, was used for profiling of the TCR beta VDJ and CDR3. MiXCR, run by TCRdb on the reads, gives a single entry per CDR3 protein. This table has approximately 80,000 distinct CDR3 sequences, about three quarters appearing once. An expansion of CD8+CD57+ cells by flow cytometry had been shown in patients chosen for sequencing. The sample taken for sequencing was sorted CD4+, CD8+, or CD8+CD57+ T cells (not recorded which) from PBMCs. The chain carries TRBV5-1 and TRBJ2-3; 11 positions agree with TRBD1. This TCR derives from a human donor with aplastic anemia. The CDR3 DNA reads TGCGCCAGCTCTTCCGGAACCGGGACAGGGGGATACGGCACAGATACGCAGTATTTT. Protein sequence: CASSSGTGTGGYGTDTQYF.